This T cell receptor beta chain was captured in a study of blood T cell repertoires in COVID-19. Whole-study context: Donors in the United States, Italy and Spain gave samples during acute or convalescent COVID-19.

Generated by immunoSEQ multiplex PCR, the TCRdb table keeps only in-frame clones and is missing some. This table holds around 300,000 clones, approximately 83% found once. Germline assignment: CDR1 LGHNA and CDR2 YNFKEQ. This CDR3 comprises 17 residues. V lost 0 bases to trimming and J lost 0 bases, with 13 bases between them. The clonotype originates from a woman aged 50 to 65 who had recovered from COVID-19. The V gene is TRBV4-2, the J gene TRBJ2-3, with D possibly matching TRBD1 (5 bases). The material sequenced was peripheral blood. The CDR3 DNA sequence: TGTGCCAGCAGCCAAGAGGGGTCAGGGTATAGCACAGATACGCAGTATTTT. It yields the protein CASSQEGSGYSTDTQYF.